This T cell receptor (beta chain) was captured by sequencing in a study of T cell changes during pregnancy in multiple sclerosis (dated by TCRdb to between 2018 and 2020). Concerning the study at large: In women with multiple sclerosis, the researchers looked at how the T cell repertoire shifted as pregnancy progressed.

The library was generated by the immunoSEQ multiplex PCR assay. TCRdb stores this immuneACCESS table with in-frame sequences only. Part of the clones is absent; in the studies checked, under half of the shortfall reflects unresolved V genes, and no reason is known for the rest. Here the sample has fewer than 40,000 clones; approximately 86% occur a single time. The ten largest clones take up about 9.5% of the sample. The germline V gene provides CDR1 SGHDT and CDR2 YYEEEE. The CDR3 measures 16 amino acids from cysteine to phenylalanine. The entry retains the CDR3 DNA only, 48 bases that are in frame from base 1. V is clipped by 4 bases and J by 0 bases, and the sequence between their germline boundaries is 14 bases long. In regard to this clone: No cognate antigen has been identified for it. No base quality values were provided; no much bigger clone lies one nucleotide off.

The rearranged chain carries TRBV5-6 and TRBJ1-5; a tentative D match to TRBD1 spans 6 bases. The clonotype was recovered from a female donor with multiple sclerosis, enrolled in a pregnancy study. Material: CD8+ T cells from peripheral blood mononuclear cells, obtained in the first trimester of pregnancy. The CDR3 amino acid sequence is: CASSGRGDYSNQPQHF. The sequenced DNA is TGTGCCAGCAGCGGCAGGGGCGACTATAGCAATCAGCCCCAGCATTTT.